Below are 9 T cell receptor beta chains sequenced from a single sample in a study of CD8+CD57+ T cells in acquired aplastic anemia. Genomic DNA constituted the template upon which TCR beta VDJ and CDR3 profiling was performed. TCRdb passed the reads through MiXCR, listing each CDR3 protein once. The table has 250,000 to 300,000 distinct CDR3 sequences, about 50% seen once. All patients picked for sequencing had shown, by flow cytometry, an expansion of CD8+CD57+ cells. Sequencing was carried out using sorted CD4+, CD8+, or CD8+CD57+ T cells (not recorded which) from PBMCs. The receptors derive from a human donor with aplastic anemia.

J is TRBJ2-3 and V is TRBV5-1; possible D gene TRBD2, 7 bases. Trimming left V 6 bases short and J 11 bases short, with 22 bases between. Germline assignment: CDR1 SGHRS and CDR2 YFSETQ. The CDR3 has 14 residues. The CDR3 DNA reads TGCGCCAGCAAGGCAGGGGAGGGAACCTACGAGCAGTATTTT. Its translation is CASKAGEGTYEQYF.

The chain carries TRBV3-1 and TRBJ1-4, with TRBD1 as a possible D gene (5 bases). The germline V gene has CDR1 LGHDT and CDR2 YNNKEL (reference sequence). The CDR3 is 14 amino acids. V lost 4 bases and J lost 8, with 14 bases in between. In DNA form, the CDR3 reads TGTGCCAGCAGCCGTGACGGCCAGGGAGAAAAACTGTTTTTT. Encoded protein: CASSRDGQGEKLFF.

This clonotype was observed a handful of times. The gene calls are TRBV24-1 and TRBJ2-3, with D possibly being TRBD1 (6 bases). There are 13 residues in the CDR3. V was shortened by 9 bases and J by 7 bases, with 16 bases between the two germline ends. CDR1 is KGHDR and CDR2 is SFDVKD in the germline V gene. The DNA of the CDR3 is TGTGCCACCGCTGAATATGGACAGAATACGCAGTATTTT. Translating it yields CATAEYGQNTQYF.

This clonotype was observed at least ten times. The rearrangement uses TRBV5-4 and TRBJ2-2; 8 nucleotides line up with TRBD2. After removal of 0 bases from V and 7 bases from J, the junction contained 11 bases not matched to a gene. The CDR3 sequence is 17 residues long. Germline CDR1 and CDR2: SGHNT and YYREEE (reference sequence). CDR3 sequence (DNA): TGTGCCAGCAGCTTGGAGGTTATAGCGGGATCAGTCGGGGAGCTGTTTTTT. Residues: CASSLEVIAGSVGELFF.

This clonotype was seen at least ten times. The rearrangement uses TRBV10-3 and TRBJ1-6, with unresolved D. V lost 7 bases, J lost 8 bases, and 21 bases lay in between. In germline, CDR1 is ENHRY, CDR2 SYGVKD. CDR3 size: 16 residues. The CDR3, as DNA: TGTGCCATCATCAGAGGCGGGAAATCCTTTTATTCACCCCTCCACTTT. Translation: CAIIRGGKSFYSPLHF.

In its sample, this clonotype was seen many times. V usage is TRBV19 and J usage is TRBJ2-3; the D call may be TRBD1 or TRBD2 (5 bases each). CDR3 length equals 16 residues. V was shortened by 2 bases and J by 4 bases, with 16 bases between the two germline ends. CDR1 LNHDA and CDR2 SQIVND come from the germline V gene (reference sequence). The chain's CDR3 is CASSIRTYGTPDTQYF. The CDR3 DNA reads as TGTGCCAGTAGTATAAGGACCTACGGGACCCCAGATACGCAGTATTTT.

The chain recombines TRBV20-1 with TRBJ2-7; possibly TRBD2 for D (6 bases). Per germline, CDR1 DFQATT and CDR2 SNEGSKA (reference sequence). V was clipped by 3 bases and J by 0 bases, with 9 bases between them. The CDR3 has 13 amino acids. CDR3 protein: CSARVSGSYEQYF. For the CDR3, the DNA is TGCAGTGCTAGGGTTAGCGGCTCCTACGAGCAGTACTTC.

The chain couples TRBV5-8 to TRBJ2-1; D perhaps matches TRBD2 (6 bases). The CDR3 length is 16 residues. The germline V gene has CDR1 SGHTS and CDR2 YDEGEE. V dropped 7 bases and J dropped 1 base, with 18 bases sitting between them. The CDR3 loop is CASGGVAGWSYNEQFF. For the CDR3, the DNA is TGTGCCAGCGGAGGGGTGGCGGGGTGGTCCTACAATGAGCAGTTCTTC.

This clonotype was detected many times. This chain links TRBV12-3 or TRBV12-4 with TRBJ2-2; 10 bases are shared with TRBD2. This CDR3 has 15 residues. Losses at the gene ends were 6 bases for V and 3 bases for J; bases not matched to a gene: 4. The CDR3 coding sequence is TGTGCCAGCAGACTAGCGGGACCTGACACCGGGGAGCTGTTTTTT. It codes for CASRLAGPDTGELFF.